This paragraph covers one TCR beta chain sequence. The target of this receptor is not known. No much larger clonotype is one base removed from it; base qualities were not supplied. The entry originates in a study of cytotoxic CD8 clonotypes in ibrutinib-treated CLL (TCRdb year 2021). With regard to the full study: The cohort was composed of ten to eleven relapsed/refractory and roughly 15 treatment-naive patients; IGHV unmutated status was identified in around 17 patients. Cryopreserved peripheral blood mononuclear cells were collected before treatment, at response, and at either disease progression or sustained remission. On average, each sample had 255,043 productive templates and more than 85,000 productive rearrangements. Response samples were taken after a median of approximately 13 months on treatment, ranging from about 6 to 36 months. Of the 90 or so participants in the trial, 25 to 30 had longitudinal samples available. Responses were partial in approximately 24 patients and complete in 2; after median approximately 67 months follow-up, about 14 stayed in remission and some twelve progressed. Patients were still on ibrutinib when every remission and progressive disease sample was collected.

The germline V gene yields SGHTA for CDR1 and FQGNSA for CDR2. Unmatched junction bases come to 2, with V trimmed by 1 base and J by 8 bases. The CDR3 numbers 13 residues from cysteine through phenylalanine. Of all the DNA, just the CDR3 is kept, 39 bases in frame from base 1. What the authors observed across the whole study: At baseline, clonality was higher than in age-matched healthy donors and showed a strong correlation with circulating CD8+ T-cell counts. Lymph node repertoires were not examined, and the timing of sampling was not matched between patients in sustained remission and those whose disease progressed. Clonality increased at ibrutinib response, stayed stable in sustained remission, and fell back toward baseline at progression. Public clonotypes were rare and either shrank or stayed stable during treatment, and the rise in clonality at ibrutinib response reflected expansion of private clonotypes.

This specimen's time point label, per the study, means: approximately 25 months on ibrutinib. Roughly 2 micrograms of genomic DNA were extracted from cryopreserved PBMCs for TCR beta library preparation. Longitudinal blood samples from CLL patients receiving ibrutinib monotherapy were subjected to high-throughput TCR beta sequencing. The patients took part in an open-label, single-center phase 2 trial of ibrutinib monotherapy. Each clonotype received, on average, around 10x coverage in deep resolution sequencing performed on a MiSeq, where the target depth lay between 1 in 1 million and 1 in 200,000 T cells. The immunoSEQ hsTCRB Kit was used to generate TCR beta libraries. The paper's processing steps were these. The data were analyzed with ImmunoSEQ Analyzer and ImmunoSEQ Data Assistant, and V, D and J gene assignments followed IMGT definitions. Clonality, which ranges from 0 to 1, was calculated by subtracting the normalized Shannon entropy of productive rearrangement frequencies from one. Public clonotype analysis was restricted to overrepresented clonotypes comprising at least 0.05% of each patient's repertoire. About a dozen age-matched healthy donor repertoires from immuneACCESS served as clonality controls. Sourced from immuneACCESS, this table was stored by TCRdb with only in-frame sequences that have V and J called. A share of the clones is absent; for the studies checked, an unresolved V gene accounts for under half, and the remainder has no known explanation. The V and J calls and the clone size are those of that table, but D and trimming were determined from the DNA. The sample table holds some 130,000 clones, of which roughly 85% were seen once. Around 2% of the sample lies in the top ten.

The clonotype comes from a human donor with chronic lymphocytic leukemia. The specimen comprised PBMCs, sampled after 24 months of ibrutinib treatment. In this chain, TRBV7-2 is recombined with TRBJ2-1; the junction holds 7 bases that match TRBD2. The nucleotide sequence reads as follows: TGTGCCAGCAGCTTAGGACTAGCCGATGAGCAGTTCTTC. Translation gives CASSLGLADEQFF.